Following are 26 T cell receptor beta chains from one sample sequenced in a study of graft-versus-host responses after intestinal transplantation. These TCRs are of unknown antigen specificity. Generated by immunoSEQ multiplex PCR, the TCRdb table keeps only in-frame clones and is missing some. The data show around 95,000 clones, more than 75% seen once. Sequenced here: unstimulated CD4+ T cells sorted from spleen or lymph node cells, sampled before transplant. These receptors all stem from a human donor who was the organ donor for an intestinal transplant.

This sequence joins TRBV18 and TRBJ2-7, with D hard to call. This CDR3 is 14 amino acids long. Germline CDR1 reads KGHSH; CDR2 reads LQKENI. Deletions cut 2 bases from V and 0 bases from J, with 8 bases between. The CDR3 DNA follows: TGTGCCAGCTCACCAACGATCAGCTCCTACGAGCAGTACTTC. This gives the protein CASSPTISSYEQYF. Combining the CDR3 with reference TRBV18 and TRBJ2-7 gives the whole variable domain NAGVMQNPRHLVRRRGQEARLRCSPMKGHSHVYWYRQLPEEGLKFMVYLQKENIIDESGMPKERFSAEFPKEGPSILRIQQVVRGDSAAYFCASSPTISSYEQYFGPGTRLTVT.

About this clone itself: The sample contains more than one DNA sequence encoding this CDR3. The chain carries TRBV5-1 and TRBJ2-2; D may be TRBD2 (6 bases). CDR3 size: 14 residues. Germline CDR1 is SGHRS and CDR2 is YFSETQ. V lost 2 bases, J lost 4 bases, and 9 bases lay in between. This chain's CDR3 is CASSLWEVTGELFF. The CDR3 DNA reads TGCGCCAGCAGCTTATGGGAGGTCACCGGGGAGCTGTTTTTT.

This chain uses TRBV19 with TRBJ2-2; 8 bases are shared with TRBD2. The CDR3 loop spans 15 amino acids. Germline values: CDR1 LNHDA, CDR2 SQIVND (reference sequence). Losses at the gene ends were 9 bases for V and 6 bases for J; bases not matched to a gene: 12. The CDR3 coding sequence is TGTGCCAGCTCCTCGGCGGGGGGTTCCGCCGGGGAGCTGTTTTTT. It codes for CASSSAGGSAGELFF.

The chain employs TRBV10-3 and TRBJ2-3, with 8 bases that match TRBD1. The germline V gene has CDR1 ENHRY and CDR2 SYGVKD. The CDR3 has 15 residues. V was clipped by 6 bases and J by 1 base; unmatched bases: 6. The CDR3: CAIRSNRGGTDTQYF. CDR3 in DNA: TGTGCCATCAGATCCAACAGGGGGGGCACAGATACGCAGTATTTT.

J is TRBJ2-7 and V is TRBV30, with TRBD1 identical over 7 bases. Germline V gene sequence: CDR1 GTSNPN, CDR2 SVGIG (reference sequence). The CDR3 has 13 residues. The V segment lost 6 bases and the J segment 3 bases; nucleotides outside the gene matches: 8. DNA for the CDR3: TGTGCCTGTCTCCGGGACAGAGGCTACGAGCAGTACTTC. Translation: CACLRDRGYEQYF.

The rearrangement joins TRBV7-8 to TRBJ1-4, with D possibly being TRBD1 (5 bases). Between the trimmed V and J ends, which lost 1 base and 0 bases, there was a span of 6 bases. CDR1 is SGHVS and CDR2 is FQNEAQ in the germline V gene. The CDR3 extends over 15 amino acids. CDR3 nucleotides: TGTGCCAGCAGCTTAGGACAGTCAACTAATGAAAAACTGTTTTTT. Its protein product is CASSLGQSTNEKLFF.

The chain couples TRBV6-5 to TRBJ2-7; D possibly corresponds to TRBD2 (6 bases). V was clipped by 6 bases and J by 9 bases, with 15 bases between them. The CDR3 runs 12 residues. Germline assignment: CDR1 MNHEY and CDR2 SVGAGI. CDR3 sequence: CASSQQTGRQYF. In nucleotides, the CDR3 is TGTGCCAGCAGCCAACAGACCGGGAGGCAGTACTTC.

This clone was seen a few times. The V call is TRBV28, the J call TRBJ1-5, with D unclear. The CDR3 runs to 14 residues. V lost 6 bases, J lost 4 bases, and 13 bases lay in between. The germline V gene has CDR1 MDHEN and CDR2 SYDVKM. CDR3: CASRYPDENQPQHF. The CDR3 bases are TGTGCCAGCAGGTACCCTGATGAAAATCAGCCCCAGCATTTT.

The rearrangement links TRBV4-1 to TRBJ2-7, with TRBD1 matching 8 bases. The germline gives CDR1 MGHRA, CDR2 YSYEKL. Germline trimming cut 1 base from V and 2 bases from J; bases unmatched to any gene: 16. The CDR3 is made up of 19 amino acids. CDR3 DNA: TGCGCCAGCAGCCAAGTCGGTGGCCCAGGGACAGGAGCCACCTACGAGCAGTACTTC. This translates into CASSQVGGPGTGATYEQYF.

The V and J genes are TRBV4-1 and TRBJ2-5; D is undetermined. This CDR3 is built from 14 residues. The V gene lost 3 bases and the J gene lost 5 bases, with 13 bases spanning the gap. From germline, CDR1 is MGHRA and CDR2 YSYEKL. The CDR3 bases are TGCGCCAGCAGCCAGACGCTCCTGGTGGAGACCCAGTACTTC. The encoded protein is CASSQTLLVETQYF.

The chain joins TRBV2 to TRBJ1-1; D gene ambiguous. This CDR3 comprises 14 residues. Germline values: CDR1 SNHLY, CDR2 FYNNEI. Trimming took 10 bases from V and 2 from J, leaving 17 bases between them. The CDR3 DNA follows: TGTGCCACCACCCTGGGGATCCTAAACACTGAAGCTTTCTTT. This encodes CATTLGILNTEAFF. The complete variable domain, with remaining parts taken from reference TRBV2 and TRBJ1-1, reads EPEVTQTPSHQVTQMGQEVILRCVPISNHLYFYWYRQILGQKVEFLVSFYNNEISEKSEIFDDQFSVERPDGSNFTLKIRSTKLEDSAMYFCATTLGILNTEAFFGQGTRLTVV.

V is TRBV2 and J is TRBJ2-3; 11 nucleotides align to TRBD2. V lost 6 bases, J lost 4 bases, and 6 bases stayed unmatched. The length of the CDR3 is 15 residues. The germline V gene has CDR1 SNHLY and CDR2 FYNNEI. CDR3 sequence (DNA): TGTGCCAGCAGAGTAGCGGGGGGGCAGGCAGATACGCAGTATTTT. Translated: CASRVAGGQADTQYF. The full variable domain, in which reference TRBV2 and TRBJ2-3 provide the parts outside the CDR3, is EPEVTQTPSHQVTQMGQEVILRCVPISNHLYFYWYRQILGQKVEFLVSFYNNEISEKSEIFDDQFSVERPDGSNFTLKIRSTKLEDSAMYFCASRVAGGQADTQYFGPGTRLTVL.

The rearrangement uses TRBV7-8 and TRBJ2-5; D not resolved. The CDR3 has 15 residues. The ends were cut back, 3 bases at V and 2 bases at J, with 13 bases in the middle. Germline CDR1 reads SGHVS; CDR2 reads FQNEAQ. The CDR3 loop reads CASSLVSQVQETQYF. The CDR3 DNA is TGTGCCAGCAGCTTGGTTAGCCAGGTTCAAGAGACCCAGTACTTC.

The chain couples TRBV7-8 to TRBJ2-3; the match to TRBD1 covers 11 bases. The CDR3 consists of 22 residues. V lost 4 bases and J lost 2; bases outside the gene matches: 23. CDR1 is SGHVS and CDR2 is FQNEAQ in the germline V gene. CDR3 region: CASSSPGSDWTGGPPPTDTQYF. The CDR3 DNA follows: TGTGCCAGCAGCTCCCCTGGCTCGGATTGGACAGGGGGCCCCCCACCCACAGATACGCAGTATTTT.

The V and J genes are TRBV30 and TRBJ1-1, with a tentative D call TRBD1 (5 bases). The CDR3 consists of 16 residues. V lost 0 bases and J 6 bases, leaving 20 bases between the germline ends. Germline-derived CDR1 and CDR2 are GTSNPN and SVGIG (reference sequence). The CDR3 bases are TGTGCCTGGAGTGTACCCTCGATGGGGGAAAGATCTGAAGCTTTCTTT. This translates into CAWSVPSMGERSEAFF.

Concerning this clone: The identical CDR3 is also encoded by other nucleotide sequences in the sample. V usage is TRBV5-1 and J usage is TRBJ1-2, with D unclear. The length of the CDR3 is 14 residues. Per germline, CDR1 SGHRS and CDR2 YFSETQ. Trimming left V 0 bases short and J 0 bases short, with 6 bases between. CDR3 residues: CASSLEAANYGYTF. For the CDR3, the DNA is TGCGCCAGCAGCTTGGAGGCGGCTAACTATGGCTACACCTTC.

The rearrangement uses TRBV30 and TRBJ2-7; possibly TRBD2 for D (5 bases). Germline V gene sequence: CDR1 GTSNPN, CDR2 SVGIG (reference sequence). Trimming removed 1 base at V and 3 bases at J, with 10 bases between. The CDR3 contains 13 residues. The CDR3 loop reads CAWSGEWGYEQYF. The CDR3 DNA reads TGTGCCTGGAGTGGGGAGTGGGGCTACGAGCAGTACTTC.

V gene TRBV29-1 combines with J gene TRBJ1-1; 7 bases map to TRBD1. Germline values: CDR1 SQVTM, CDR2 ANQGSEA. The CDR3 has 13 residues. Losses at the gene ends were 4 bases for V and 1 base for J; bases not matched to a gene: 3. The CDR3 sequence: CSVAAGGNTEAFF. As DNA, the CDR3 is TGCAGCGTTGCGGCAGGGGGGAACACTGAAGCTTTCTTT.

The chain joins TRBV5-1 to TRBJ2-2, with D perhaps matching TRBD1 (5 bases). V was pared by 1 base and J by 1 base, with 8 bases between. This CDR3 is built from 15 residues. The germline V gene encodes CDR1 SGHRS and CDR2 YFSETQ. CDR3 sequence: CASSLIGQNTGELFF. In nucleotides, the CDR3 is TGCGCCAGCAGCTTGATCGGACAGAACACCGGGGAGCTGTTTTTT. The variable domain in full, completed from reference TRBV5-1 and TRBJ2-2, reads KAGVTQTPRYLIKTRGQQVTLSCSPISGHRSVSWYQQTPGQGLQFLFEYFSETQRNKGNFPGRFSGRQFSNSRSEMNVSTLELGDSALYLCASSLIGQNTGELFFGEGSRLTVL.

Written as DNA, the CDR3 is TGTGCCTGGAGTGTTTTTTCGGGGGGGTTTATTCAGAACACCGGGGAGCTGTTTTTT. Protein sequence: CAWSVFSGGFIQNTGELFF. This chain uses TRBV30 with TRBJ2-2; TRBD2 agrees at 8 bases. The V gene end was trimmed by 0 bases and the J gene end by 1 base; junction bases not matched to a gene: 13. The germline gives CDR1 GTSNPN, CDR2 SVGIG (reference sequence). This CDR3 is 19 amino acids long.

This chain's CDR3 is CASSELRGGSYNEQFF. The CDR3 coding sequence is TGTGCCAGCAGTGAATTGCGGGGGGGGTCCTACAATGAGCAGTTCTTC. The J gene is TRBJ2-1, the V gene TRBV25-1; 9 positions agree with TRBD2. The CDR3 has 16 residues. CDR1 and CDR2 (germline): MGHDK, SYGVNS. V dropped 1 base and J dropped 1; count of bases not matched to a gene: 2. Filled out from reference TRBV25-1 and TRBJ2-1, the complete variable domain reads EADIYQTPRYLVIGTGKKITLECSQTMGHDKMYWYQQDPGMELHLIHYSYGVNSTEKGDLSSESTVSRIRTEHFPLTLESARPSHTSQYLCASSELRGGSYNEQFFGPGTRLTVL.

The V gene is TRBV30, the J gene TRBJ1-2; D is ambiguous. V was cut by 2 bases and J by 1 base, with 11 bases left in between. This CDR3 contains 14 residues. Germline CDR1 reads GTSNPN; CDR2 reads SVGIG (reference sequence). CDR3 in amino acids: CAWSPIGVNYGYTF. The CDR3 nucleotides are TGTGCCTGGAGTCCAATTGGGGTTAACTATGGCTACACCTTC. Full variable domain (rest looked up from reference TRBV30 and TRBJ1-2): SQTIHQWPATLVQPVGSPLSLECTVEGTSNPNLYWYRQAAGRGLQLLFYSVGIGQISSEVPQNLSASRPQDRQFILSSKKLLLSDSGFYLCAWSPIGVNYGYTFGSGTRLTVV.

The chain has TRBV5-1 and TRBJ2-2, with a weak D call TRBD2 (6 bases). V shed 0 bases and J shed 7 bases, with 10 bases lying between them. The CDR3 runs to 14 residues. Germline CDR1 is SGHRS and CDR2 is YFSETQ. CDR3 DNA: TGCGCCAGCAGCTTGGAGAGGGGAGGCGGGGAGCTGTTTTTT. This sequence encodes CASSLERGGGELFF.

The chain combines TRBV7-6 with TRBJ2-3, with TRBD2 matching 8 bases. With 1 base clipped from V and 3 bases from J, the junction kept 6 bases outside the gene matches. This CDR3 spans 16 amino acids. Germline V gives CDR1 SGHVS, CDR2 FNYEAQ. CDR3 loop: CASSLVLRGGTDTQYF. CDR3 DNA sequence: TGTGCCAGCAGCTTAGTTTTGCGCGGGGGGACAGATACGCAGTATTTT.

The chain uses TRBV18 and TRBJ1-2; D unclear. Trimming pared 2 bases from V and 3 bases from J, leaving 7 bases between. Germline V gene data show CDR1 as KGHSH and CDR2 as LQKENI. The CDR3 runs to 13 residues. CDR3 DNA sequence: TGTGCCAGCTCACCAAACACGGACTATGGCTACACCTTC. Encoded protein: CASSPNTDYGYTF.

The chain combines TRBV5-6 with TRBJ1-2; TRBD1 might be the D (6 bases). V lost 2 bases and J lost 4, with 21 bases in between. The germline CDR1 and CDR2 sequences are SGHDT and YYEEEE. The CDR3 is 17 residues long. For the CDR3, the DNA is TGTGCCAGCAGCTTAGGAGGGGGATGGGGTAGTCCCTATGGCTACACCTTC. Amino acids: CASSLGGGWGSPYGYTF.